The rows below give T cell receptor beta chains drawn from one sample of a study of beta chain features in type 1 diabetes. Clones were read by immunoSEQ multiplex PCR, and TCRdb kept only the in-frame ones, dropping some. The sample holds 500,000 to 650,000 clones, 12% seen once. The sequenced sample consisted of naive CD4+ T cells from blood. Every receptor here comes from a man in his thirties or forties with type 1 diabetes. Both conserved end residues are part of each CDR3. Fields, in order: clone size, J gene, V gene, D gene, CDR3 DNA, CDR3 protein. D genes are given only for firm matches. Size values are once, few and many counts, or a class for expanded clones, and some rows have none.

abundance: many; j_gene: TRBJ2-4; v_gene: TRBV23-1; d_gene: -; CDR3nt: TGCGCCAGCAGTCAATCACAGAAGGGCAACATTCAGTACTTC; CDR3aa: CASSQSQKGNIQYF
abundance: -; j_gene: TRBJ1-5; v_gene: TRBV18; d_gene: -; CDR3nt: TGTGCCAGCCCCAAAAGGGCGGGGCGAGTGAGCAATCAGCCCCAGCATTTT; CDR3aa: CASPKRAGRVSNQPQHF
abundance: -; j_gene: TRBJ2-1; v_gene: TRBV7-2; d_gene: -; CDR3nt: TGTGCCAGCAGCCTGAGTAACGAGCAGTTCTTC; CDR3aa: CASSLSNEQFF
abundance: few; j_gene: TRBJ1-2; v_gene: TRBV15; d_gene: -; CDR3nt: TGTGCCACCAGCAGGGACATCGGCTATGGCTACACCTTC; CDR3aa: CATSRDIGYGYTF
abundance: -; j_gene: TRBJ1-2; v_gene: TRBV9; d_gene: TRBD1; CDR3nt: TGTGCCAGGGACAGGAATTTCTATGGCTACACCTTC; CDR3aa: CARDRNFYGYTF
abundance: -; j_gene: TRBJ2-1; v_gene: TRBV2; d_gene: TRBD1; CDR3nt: TGTGCCAGCAGGGAGGACAGGATCGGCAATGAGCAGTTCTTC; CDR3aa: CASREDRIGNEQFF
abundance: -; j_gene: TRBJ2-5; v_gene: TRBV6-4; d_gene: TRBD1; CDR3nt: TGTGCCAGCAGTAGGACAGGGGGCGATGAGACCCAGTACTTC; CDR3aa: CASSRTGGDETQYF
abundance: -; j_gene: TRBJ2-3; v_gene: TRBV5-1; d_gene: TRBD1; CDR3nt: TGCGCCAGCAGCGCCGACAGGGGTCAAGGCACAGATACGCAGTATTTT; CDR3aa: CASSADRGQGTDTQYF
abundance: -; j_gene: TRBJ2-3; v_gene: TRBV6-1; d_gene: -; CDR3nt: TGTGCCAGCAGAATAGCAGGGGGCACAGATACGCAGTATTTT; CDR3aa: CASRIAGGTDTQYF
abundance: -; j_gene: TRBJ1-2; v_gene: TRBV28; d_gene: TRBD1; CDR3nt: TGTGCCAGCAGTTTTTCAGGGGGAAGAGGCTACACCTTC; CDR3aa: CASSFSGGRGYTF
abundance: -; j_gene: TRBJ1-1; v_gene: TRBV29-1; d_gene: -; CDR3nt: TGCAGCACCCGGACCCTCCTTCGCGCTGAAGCTTTCTTT; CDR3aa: CSTRTLLRAEAFF
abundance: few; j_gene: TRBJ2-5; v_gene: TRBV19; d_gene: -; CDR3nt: TGTGCCAGTAGTCCCGCAGGGGGGCAAGAGACCCAGTACTTC; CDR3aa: CASSPAGGQETQYF
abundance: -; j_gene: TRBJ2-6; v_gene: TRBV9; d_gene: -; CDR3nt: TGTGCCAGCAGCGTAGAGGGGAGTGGGGCCAACGTCCTGACTTTC; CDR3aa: CASSVEGSGANVLTF
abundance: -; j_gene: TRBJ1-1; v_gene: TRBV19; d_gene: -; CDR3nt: TGTGCCAGTAGTAGAGACAACGCTTTGGGCATGAACACTGAAGCTTTCTTT; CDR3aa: CASSRDNALGMNTEAFF
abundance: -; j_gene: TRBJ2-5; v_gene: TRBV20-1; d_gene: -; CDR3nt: TGCAGTGCTAGACCGACGGGGACCCAGTACTTC; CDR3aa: CSARPTGTQYF
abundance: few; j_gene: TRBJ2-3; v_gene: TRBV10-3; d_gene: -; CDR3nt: TGTGCCATCAGTGAGAGGAGCACAGATACGCAGTATTTT; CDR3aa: CAISERSTDTQYF
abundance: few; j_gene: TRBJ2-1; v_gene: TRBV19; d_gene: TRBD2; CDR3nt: TGTGCCAGTACCAAGCGGGGGACTCTTGCGACTCAAGAGCAGTTCTTC; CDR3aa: CASTKRGTLATQEQFF
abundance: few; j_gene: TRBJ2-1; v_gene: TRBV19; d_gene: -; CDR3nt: TGTGCCAGTAGTATTAAGCTGTTAGGGGAGCAGTTCTTC; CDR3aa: CASSIKLLGEQFF
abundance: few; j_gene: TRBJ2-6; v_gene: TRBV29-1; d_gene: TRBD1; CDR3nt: TGCAGCGTGACAGGGGGCTCCTCTGGGGCCAACGTCCTGACTTTC; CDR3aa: CSVTGGSSGANVLTF
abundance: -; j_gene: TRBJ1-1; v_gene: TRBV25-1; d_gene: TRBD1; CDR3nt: TGTGCCAGCAGTGGGGCCATAAGGGGGCTCCGGGAAGCTTTCTTT; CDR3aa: CASSGAIRGLREAFF
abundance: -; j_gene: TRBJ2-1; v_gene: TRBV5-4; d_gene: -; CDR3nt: TGTGCCAGCAGCCCGCGAGGGCGGGGTTCCTACAATGAGCAGTTCTTC; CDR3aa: CASSPRGRGSYNEQFF
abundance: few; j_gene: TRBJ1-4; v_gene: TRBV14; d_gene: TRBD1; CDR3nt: TGTGCCAGCAGCCGAGTCGGGACAGGCCGAGGGGAAAAACTGTTTTTT; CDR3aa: CASSRVGTGRGEKLFF
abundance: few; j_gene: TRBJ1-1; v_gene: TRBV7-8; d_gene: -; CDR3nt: TGTGCCAGCAGCTTAGTAACAGGGAAGGTTTCCACTGAAGCTTTCTTT; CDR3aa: CASSLVTGKVSTEAFF
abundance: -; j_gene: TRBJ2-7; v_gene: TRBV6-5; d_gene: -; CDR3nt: TGTGCCAGCAGTTACGGGGGGGCGGGTGACGAGCAGTACTTC; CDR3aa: CASSYGGAGDEQYF
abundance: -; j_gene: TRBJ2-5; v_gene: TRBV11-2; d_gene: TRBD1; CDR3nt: TGTGCCAGCAGCGCATCGACAGGGCTGGGAACCCAGTACTTC; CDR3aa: CASSASTGLGTQYF
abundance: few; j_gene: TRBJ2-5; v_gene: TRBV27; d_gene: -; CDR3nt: TGTGCCAGCAGTTTGGAGTACCAAGAGACCCAGTACTTC; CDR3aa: CASSLEYQETQYF
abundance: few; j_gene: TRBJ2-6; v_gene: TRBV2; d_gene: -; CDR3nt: TGTGCCAGCAGTTATGGGCCGTTCTCTGGGGCCAACGTCCTGACTTTC; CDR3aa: CASSYGPFSGANVLTF
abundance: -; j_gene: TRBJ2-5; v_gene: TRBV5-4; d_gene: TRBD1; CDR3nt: TGTGCCAGCAGCGAACCGACAGGGGAAGAGACCCAGTACTTC; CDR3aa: CASSEPTGEETQYF
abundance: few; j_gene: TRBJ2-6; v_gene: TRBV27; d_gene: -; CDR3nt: TGTGCCAGCATGAATCTGGGTGCTGGGGCCAACGTCCTGACTTTC; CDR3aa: CASMNLGAGANVLTF
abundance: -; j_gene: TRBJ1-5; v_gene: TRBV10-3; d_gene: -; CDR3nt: TGTGCCATCAGTGACCGCAATCAGCCCCAGCATTTT; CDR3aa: CAISDRNQPQHF
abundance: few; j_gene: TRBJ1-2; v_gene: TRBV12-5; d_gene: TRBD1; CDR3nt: TGTGCTAGTGGTCTTACAGGGGGCGGTGGCTACACCTTC; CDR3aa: CASGLTGGGGYTF
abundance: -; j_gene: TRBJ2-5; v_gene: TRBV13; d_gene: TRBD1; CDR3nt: TGTGCCAGCAGGGCGACAGGGAAGGAGACCCAGTACTTC; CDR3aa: CASRATGKETQYF
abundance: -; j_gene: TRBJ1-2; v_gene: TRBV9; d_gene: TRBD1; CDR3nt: TGTGCCAGCAGCGTGACAGGGGACCCCTATGGCTACACCTTC; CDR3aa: CASSVTGDPYGYTF
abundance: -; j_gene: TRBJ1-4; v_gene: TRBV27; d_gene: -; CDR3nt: TGTGCCAGCCGTTCTAGGGCGGAAAAACTGTTTTTT; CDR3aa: CASRSRAEKLFF
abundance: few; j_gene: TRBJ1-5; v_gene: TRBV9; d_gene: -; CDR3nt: TGTGCCAGCAGCGCTTGGGGCGGTTATCAGCCCCAGCATTTT; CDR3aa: CASSAWGGYQPQHF
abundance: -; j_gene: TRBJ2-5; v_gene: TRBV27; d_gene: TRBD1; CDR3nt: TGTGCCAGCAGTTTATCGCCGCGACAGGGGAGTGGGGAGACCCAGTACTTC; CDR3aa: CASSLSPRQGSGETQYF
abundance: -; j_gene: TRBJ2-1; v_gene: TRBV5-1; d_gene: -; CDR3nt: TGCGCCAGCAGCTTTGAGAACAATGAGCAGTTCTTC; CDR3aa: CASSFENNEQFF
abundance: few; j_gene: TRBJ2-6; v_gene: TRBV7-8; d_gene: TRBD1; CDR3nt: TGTGCCAGCAGCTTCACAGGGGAACCGGGGGCCAACGTCCTGACTTTC; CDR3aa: CASSFTGEPGANVLTF
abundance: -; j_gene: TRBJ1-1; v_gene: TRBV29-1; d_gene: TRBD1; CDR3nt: TGCAGCGCCCAGACAGGGAGTACTGAAGCTTTCTTT; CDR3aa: CSAQTGSTEAFF